The present T cell receptor (beta chain) was sequenced within a study of siplizumab effects on memory and regulatory T cells. Libraries were prepared by immunoSEQ multiplex PCR; TCRdb keeps only in-frame clonotypes and omits some of them. The sample has approximately 100,000 clones, around nine tenths seen once. Study-level findings and limits: Mean Treg-derived proportions of mappable alloreactive CD4+ clones were around 75% for siplizumab and roughly 27% for controls. Mapping to unstimulated subsets was achieved for only a minor fraction of alloreactive clones. Most proliferating CD4+ or CD8+ clones, roughly 80-97%, had no naive or memory assignment. Siplizumab, the agent tested, significantly reduced alloreactive sequences traceable to unstimulated CD4+ memory cells.

This clone has just a few counts. What it binds is unknown. Deletions cut 0 bases from V and 6 bases from J, with 15 bases between. The CDR3 extends over 15 amino acids. Germline CDR1 and CDR2: SGDLS and YYNGEE. This receptor was obtained from a human donor in good health. What was sequenced was non-Treg CD4+ T cells sorted from blood. The J gene is TRBJ1-2, the V gene TRBV9; a weak D match, TRBD1 (5 bases). CDR3 residues: CASSVAWGQGNGYTF. CDR3 DNA: TGTGCCAGCAGCGTAGCTTGGGGCCAGGGAAATGGCTACACCTTC.